These 6 T cell receptor beta chains came from one sample sequenced in a study of Ad26.COV2.S vaccination and SARS-CoV-2 variants. Treatment reported: some 20 received Ad26.COV2.S at low or high dose, single or two shots; 5 received placebo; per-sample allocation not given. The investigators took samples on day 63 after the first vaccine or placebo injection. The protocol was immunoSEQ multiplex PCR, while the TCRdb copy is restricted to in-frame clones and leaves out a portion. The sample contains around 240,000 clones, more than 75% of which appear only once. The starting material was peripheral blood, obtained in a trial of Ad26.COV2.S vaccine versus placebo. These receptors all come from a person aged 18-65 years who received the Ad26.COV2.S COVID-19 vaccine or a placebo.

The chain links TRBV19 to TRBJ1-1; tentatively, D is TRBD1 (5 bases). CDR1 and CDR2 (germline): LNHDA, SQIVND (reference sequence). With 1 base removed from V and 6 bases from J, the gap between germline ends came to 12 bases. This CDR3 spans 14 amino acids. The CDR3 loop is CASSIGGTTAEAFF. CDR3 sequence (DNA): TGTGCCAGTAGTATAGGTGGGACGACAGCTGAAGCTTTCTTT.

The chain has TRBV11-2 and TRBJ1-2, with D possibly TRBD1 on 6 matching bases. The ends were cut back, 6 bases at V and 8 bases at J, with 13 bases in the middle. This CDR3 comprises 12 residues. Per germline, CDR1 SGHAT and CDR2 FQNNGV. CDR3 DNA: TGTGCCAGCAGTCAAATCAGGGGAGGCTACACCTTC. It encodes CASSQIRGGYTF.

The table lists this clone with a count of one. V gene TRBV28 combines with J gene TRBJ2-7; 8 nucleotides agree with TRBD1. J lost 4 bases, V lost 10 bases, and 9 bases had no gene match. CDR1 is MDHEN, CDR2 SYDVKM, per germline. The CDR3 spans 13 residues. The CDR3 here is CAISGQARYEQYF. CDR3 DNA: TGTGCCATTTCGGGACAGGCCAGATACGAGCAGTACTTC.

The chain joins TRBV19 to TRBJ2-5; TRBD2 agrees at 10 bases. CDR3 length equals 17 residues. Germline-derived CDR1 and CDR2 are LNHDA and SQIVND (reference sequence). Germline trimming cut 5 bases from V and 3 bases from J; bases unmatched to any gene: 12. DNA for the CDR3: TGTGCCAGTAGTTCCCGCCCATCCAGCGGGAGGGAAGAGACCCAGTACTTC. As protein: CASSSRPSSGREETQYF. Looking up the rest from reference TRBV19 and TRBJ2-5 gives the full variable domain: DGGITQSPKYLFRKEGQNVTLSCEQNLNHDAMYWYRQDPGQGLRLIYYSQIVNDFQKGDIAEGYSVSREKKESFPLTVTSAQKNPTAFYLCASSSRPSSGREETQYFGPGTRLLVL.

This chain connects TRBV9 to TRBJ2-3; TRBD2 agrees at 11 bases. The CDR3 consists of 16 residues. Germline V gene data show CDR1 as SGDLS and CDR2 as YYNGEE. The J segment lost 0 bases and the V segment lost 4 bases, leaving 4 bases of the junction unmatched. This CDR3 reads CASSPTSGSSTDTQYF. Here the CDR3 DNA reads TGTGCCAGCAGCCCTACTAGCGGGAGCAGCACAGATACGCAGTATTTT.

This sequence joins TRBV10-2 and TRBJ1-5, with D tentatively TRBD1 (6 bases). The CDR3 has 16 amino acids. The V gene lost 6 bases and the J gene lost 9 bases, with 24 bases spanning the gap. CDR1 and CDR2 from the germline V gene are WSHSY and SAAADI. CDR3 loop: CASREVGGAGHGPQHF. DNA of the CDR3: TGCGCCAGCAGGGAAGTCGGGGGGGCCGGCCATGGGCCCCAGCATTTT.